Shown below are 17 T cell receptor beta chains from a single sample sequenced in a study of blood T cell repertoires in COVID-19. Measured with immunoSEQ multiplex PCR; TCRdb has only the in-frame clones, and not every one. The table includes approximately 320,000 clones, roughly 90% detected once. The sequenced sample was PBMCs or T cells enriched from blood (not recorded which). Receptors originate from a man aged 60 to 69 who had recovered from COVID-19.

This clone has only one observation. V usage is TRBV7-9 and J usage is TRBJ1-3, with D tentatively TRBD1 (6 bases). This CDR3 is built from 15 residues. From germline, CDR1 is SEHNR and CDR2 FQNEAQ (reference sequence). Trimming left V 0 bases short and J 2 bases short, with 8 bases between. The CDR3 coding sequence is TGTGCCAGCAGCTTAGCCAACAGGGCTGGAAACACCATATATTTT. Its translation: CASSLANRAGNTIYF.

J is TRBJ2-7 and V is TRBV5-1, with unresolved D. Germline CDR1 and CDR2: SGHRS and YFSETQ. This CDR3 comprises 13 residues. Trimming took 1 base from V and 5 from J, leaving 10 bases between them. The CDR3 DNA follows: TGCGCCAGCAGCTTGTACCAGATGGACGAGCAGTACTTC. Its protein product is CASSLYQMDEQYF.

This chain's CDR3 is CASSLGTTGDQPQHF. CDR3 in DNA: TGTGCCAGCAGCCTCGGGACCACGGGGGATCAGCCCCAGCATTTT. V and J are TRBV4-2 and TRBJ1-5; the D gene is possibly TRBD1 (5 bases). This CDR3 contains 15 residues. Germline assignment: CDR1 LGHNA and CDR2 YNFKEQ. The V and J ends lost 4 bases and 5 bases respectively, with 15 bases between them.

The chain recombines TRBV5-1 with TRBJ1-5; 7 positions match TRBD1. This CDR3 comprises 15 residues. V lost 4 bases to trimming and J lost 3 bases; unmatched junction nucleotides: 7. Germline V gene sequence: CDR1 SGHRS, CDR2 YFSETQ. The CDR3 region is CASSPGGGFNQPQHF. CDR3 coding DNA: TGCGCCAGCAGCCCCGGAGGGGGCTTCAATCAGCCCCAGCATTTT. Full variable domain (outside the CDR3, taken from reference TRBV5-1 and TRBJ1-5): KAGVTQTPRYLIKTRGQQVTLSCSPISGHRSVSWYQQTPGQGLQFLFEYFSETQRNKGNFPGRFSGRQFSNSRSEMNVSTLELGDSALYLCASSPGGGFNQPQHFGDGTRLSIL.

The V call is TRBV19, the J call TRBJ2-2; D unclear. The V end was cut by 2 bases, the J end by 5 bases, with 9 bases between. The germline gives CDR1 LNHDA, CDR2 SQIVND (reference sequence). The CDR3 sequence is 14 residues long. CDR3 DNA sequence: TGTGCCAGTAGTATATATCAGGATACCGGGGAGCTGTTTTTT. Translation gives CASSIYQDTGELFF.

The chain uses TRBV13 and TRBJ1-1; TRBD1 matches 9 bases. The CDR3 totals 14 residues. CDR1 and CDR2 (germline): PRHDT, FYEKMQ (reference sequence). J gave up 5 bases and V 4 bases, and 5 bases lay outside the gene matches. DNA of the CDR3: TGTGCCAGCAGCTATGGGACAGGGTTGACTGAAGCTTTCTTT. The encoded protein is CASSYGTGLTEAFF.

This chain uses TRBV6-5 with TRBJ2-5; the D gene is possibly TRBD2 (6 bases). Between the trimmed V and J ends, which lost 6 bases and 5 bases, there was a span of 16 bases. Germline assignment: CDR1 MNHEY and CDR2 SVGAGI. This CDR3 has 14 amino acids. The CDR3 DNA follows: TGTGCCAGCAGGGCCCGGGGGACGGGTGAGACCCAGTACTTC. It translates to CASRARGTGETQYF.

This clone was counted a few times. The V call is TRBV6-5, the J call TRBJ1-2; TRBD1 matches at 8 bases. This CDR3 comprises 16 residues. The ends lost 0 bases at V and 4 bases at J; junction bases unmatched: 7. The V gene's germline CDR1 is MNHEY and CDR2 SVGAGI. In DNA form, the CDR3 reads TGTGCCAGCAGTTACTCCCGGACAGGGACAAGCTATGGCTACACCTTC. Translated: CASSYSRTGTSYGYTF.

The genes are TRBV2 and TRBJ1-6, with D possibly being TRBD1 (5 bases). V lost 10 bases to trimming and J lost 6 bases, with 16 bases between them. From germline, CDR1 is SNHLY and CDR2 FYNNEI. The CDR3 length is 14 residues. The CDR3 DNA reads as TGTGCCACATCGAACCAGGGAATTAATTCACCCCTCCACTTT. This encodes CATSNQGINSPLHF.

The chain has TRBV28 and TRBJ1-2, with 9 bases identical to TRBD1. The V gene's germline CDR1 is MDHEN and CDR2 SYDVKM. CDR3 size: 17 residues. J lost 6 bases, V lost 6 bases, and 17 bases had no gene match. The CDR3 here is CASSEGPGGQGSHGYTF. The DNA of the CDR3 is TGTGCCAGCAGCGAAGGCCCGGGGGGACAGGGTAGCCATGGCTACACCTTC.

CDR3 loop: CSVGPSGRDEASTDTQYF. The CDR3 region has the DNA TGCAGCGTTGGCCCTAGCGGGAGAGACGAGGCTAGCACAGATACGCAGTATTTT. The V gene is TRBV29-1, the J gene TRBJ2-3, with TRBD2 matching 10 bases. The junction had 13 bases not matched to a gene; V was cut back by 4 bases and J by 0 bases. Germline CDR1 is SQVTM and CDR2 is ANQGSEA. CDR3 size: 18 residues.

The gene calls are TRBV11-3 and TRBJ1-2, with 10 positions matching TRBD1. CDR1 is SGHNT, CDR2 YENEEA, per germline. The length of the CDR3 is 15 residues. The V gene end was trimmed by 1 base and the J gene end by 6 bases; junction bases not matched to a gene: 5. The CDR3 DNA sequence: TGTGCCAGCAGCTTAGGGCAGGGGACAGGGGATGGCTACACCTTC. This codes for CASSLGQGTGDGYTF.

V gene TRBV5-1 combines with J gene TRBJ2-3; 7 nucleotides line up with TRBD2. Germline V CDR1 and CDR2: SGHRS, YFSETQ. This CDR3 contains 16 residues. With 4 bases clipped from V and 0 bases from J, the junction kept 8 bases outside the gene matches. In DNA form, the CDR3 reads TGCGCCAGCAGCCCTGGGGCTAGCGGTAGCACAGATACGCAGTATTTT. Translating gives CASSPGASGSTDTQYF.

This clone was counted a few times. The chain has TRBV19 and TRBJ2-7; the D gene is possibly TRBD2 (7 bases). Germline CDR1 and CDR2: LNHDA and SQIVND (reference sequence). The CDR3 sequence is 15 residues long. Trimming removed 5 bases at V and 2 bases at J, with 16 bases between. As DNA, the CDR3 is TGTGCCAGTAGTGTTCGGGGGGCCTCGACCTACGAGCAGTACTTC. Translating it yields CASSVRGASTYEQYF.

The chain recombines TRBV9 with TRBJ2-7; TRBD1 agrees at 7 bases. V lost 2 bases and J lost 2; bases outside the gene matches: 4. The CDR3 covers 14 residues. Germline V lookup: CDR1 SGDLS, CDR2 YYNGEE. The CDR3 region is CASSVAGTAYEQYF. The DNA of the CDR3 is TGTGCCAGCAGCGTCGCCGGGACAGCCTACGAGCAGTACTTC.

V and J are TRBV4-1 and TRBJ1-1; D unclear. The V gene's germline CDR1 is MGHRA and CDR2 YSYEKL. This CDR3 has 13 residues. Deletions cut 0 bases from V and 7 bases from J, with 9 bases between. The CDR3 bases are TGCGCCAGCAGCCAAGAGAGACACCTTGAAGCTTTCTTT. Protein: CASSQERHLEAFF.

This clone occurred once. This chain joins TRBV5-1 and TRBJ1-1; 7 positions match TRBD1. V trimming: 7 bases; J trimming: 1 base; junction bases outside the gene matches: 4. CDR3 length: 13 residues. Germline lookup yields CDR1 SGHRS and CDR2 YFSETQ. The CDR3 region has the DNA TGCGCCAGCCAGGACAGGCCGAACACTGAAGCTTTCTTT. As protein: CASQDRPNTEAFF.